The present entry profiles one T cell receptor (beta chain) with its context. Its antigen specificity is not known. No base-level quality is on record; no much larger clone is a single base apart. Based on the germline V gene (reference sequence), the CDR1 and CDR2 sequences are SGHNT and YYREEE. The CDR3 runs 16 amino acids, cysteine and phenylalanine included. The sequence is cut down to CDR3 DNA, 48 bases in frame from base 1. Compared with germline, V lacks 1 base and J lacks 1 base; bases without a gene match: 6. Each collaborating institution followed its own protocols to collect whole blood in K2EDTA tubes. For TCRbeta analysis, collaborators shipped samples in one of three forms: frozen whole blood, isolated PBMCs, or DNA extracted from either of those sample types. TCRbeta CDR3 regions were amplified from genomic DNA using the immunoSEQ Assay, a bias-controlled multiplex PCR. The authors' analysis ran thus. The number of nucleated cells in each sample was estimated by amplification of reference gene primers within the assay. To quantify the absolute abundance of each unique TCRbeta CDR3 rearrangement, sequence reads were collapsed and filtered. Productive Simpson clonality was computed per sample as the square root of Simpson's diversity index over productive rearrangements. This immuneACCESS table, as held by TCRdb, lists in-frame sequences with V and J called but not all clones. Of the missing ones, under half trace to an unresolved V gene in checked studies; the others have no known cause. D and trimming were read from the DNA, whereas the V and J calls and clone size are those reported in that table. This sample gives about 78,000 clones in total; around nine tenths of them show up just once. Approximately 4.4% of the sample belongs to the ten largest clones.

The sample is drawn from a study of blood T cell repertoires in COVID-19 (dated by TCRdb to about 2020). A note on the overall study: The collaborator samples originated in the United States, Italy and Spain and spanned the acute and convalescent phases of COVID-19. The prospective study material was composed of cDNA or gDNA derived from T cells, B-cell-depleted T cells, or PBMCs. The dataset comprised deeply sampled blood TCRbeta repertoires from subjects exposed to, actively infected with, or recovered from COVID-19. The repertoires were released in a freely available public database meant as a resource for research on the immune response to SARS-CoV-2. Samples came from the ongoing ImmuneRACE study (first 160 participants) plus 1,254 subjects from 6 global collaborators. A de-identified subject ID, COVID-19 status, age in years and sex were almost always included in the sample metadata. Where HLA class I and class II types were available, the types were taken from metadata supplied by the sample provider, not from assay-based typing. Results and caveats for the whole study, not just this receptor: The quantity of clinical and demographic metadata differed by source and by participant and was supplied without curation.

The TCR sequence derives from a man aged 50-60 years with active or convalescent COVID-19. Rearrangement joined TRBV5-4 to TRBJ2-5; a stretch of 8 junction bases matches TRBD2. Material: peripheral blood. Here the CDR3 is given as CASSLPVGGGQETQYF. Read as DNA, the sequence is TGTGCCAGCAGCTTGCCGGTCGGGGGGGGCCAAGAGACCCAGTACTTC.